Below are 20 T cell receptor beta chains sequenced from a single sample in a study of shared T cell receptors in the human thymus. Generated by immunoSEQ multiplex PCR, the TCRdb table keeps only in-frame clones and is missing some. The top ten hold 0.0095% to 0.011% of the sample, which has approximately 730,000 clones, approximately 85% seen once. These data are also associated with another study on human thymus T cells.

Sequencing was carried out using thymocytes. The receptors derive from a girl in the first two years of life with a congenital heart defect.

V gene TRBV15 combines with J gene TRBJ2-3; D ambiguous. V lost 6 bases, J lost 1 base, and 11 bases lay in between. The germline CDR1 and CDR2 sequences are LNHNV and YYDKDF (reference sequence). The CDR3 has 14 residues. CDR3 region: CATSILDGTDTQYF. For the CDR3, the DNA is TGTGCCACCAGTATCCTAGACGGCACAGATACGCAGTATTTT.

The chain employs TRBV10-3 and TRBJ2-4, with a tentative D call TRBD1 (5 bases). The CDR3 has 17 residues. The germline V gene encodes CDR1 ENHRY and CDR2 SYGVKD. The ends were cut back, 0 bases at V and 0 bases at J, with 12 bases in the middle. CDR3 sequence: CAISESSGIGAKNIQYF. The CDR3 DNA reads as TGTGCCATCAGTGAGTCATCAGGGATTGGAGCCAAAAACATTCAGTACTTC.

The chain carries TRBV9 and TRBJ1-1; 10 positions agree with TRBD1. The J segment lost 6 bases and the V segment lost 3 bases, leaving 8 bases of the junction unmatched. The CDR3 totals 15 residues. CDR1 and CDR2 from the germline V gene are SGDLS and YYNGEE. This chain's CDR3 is CASSGGDRGKAEAFF. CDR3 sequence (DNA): TGTGCCAGCAGCGGGGGGGACAGGGGAAAGGCTGAAGCTTTCTTT.

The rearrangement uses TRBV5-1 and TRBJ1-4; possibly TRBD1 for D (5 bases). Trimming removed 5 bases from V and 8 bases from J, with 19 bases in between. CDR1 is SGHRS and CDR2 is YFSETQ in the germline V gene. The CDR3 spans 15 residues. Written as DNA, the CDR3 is TGCGCCAGCAGATACGGACAAAACTCGGGCGAAAAACTGTTTTTT. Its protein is CASRYGQNSGEKLFF.

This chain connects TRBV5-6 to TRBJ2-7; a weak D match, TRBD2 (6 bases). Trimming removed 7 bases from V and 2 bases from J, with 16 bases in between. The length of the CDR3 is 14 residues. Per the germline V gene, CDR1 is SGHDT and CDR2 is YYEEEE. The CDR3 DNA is TGTGCCAGCGATCGTGGGGGGATACCCTACGAGCAGTACTTC. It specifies CASDRGGIPYEQYF.

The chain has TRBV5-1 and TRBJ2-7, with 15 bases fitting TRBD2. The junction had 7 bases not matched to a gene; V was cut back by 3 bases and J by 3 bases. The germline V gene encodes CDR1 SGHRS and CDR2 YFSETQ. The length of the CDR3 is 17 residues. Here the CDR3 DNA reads TGCGCCAGCAGCTCCTGGACTAGCGGGGGGGCAGACTACGAGCAGTACTTC. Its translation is CASSSWTSGGADYEQYF.

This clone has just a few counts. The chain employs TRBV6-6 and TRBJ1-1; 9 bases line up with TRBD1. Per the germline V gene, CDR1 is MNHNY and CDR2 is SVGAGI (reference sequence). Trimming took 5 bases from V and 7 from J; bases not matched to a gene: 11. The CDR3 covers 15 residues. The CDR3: CASSPRGTGNLEAFF. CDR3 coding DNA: TGTGCCAGCAGTCCACGGGGGACAGGGAATCTTGAAGCTTTCTTT.

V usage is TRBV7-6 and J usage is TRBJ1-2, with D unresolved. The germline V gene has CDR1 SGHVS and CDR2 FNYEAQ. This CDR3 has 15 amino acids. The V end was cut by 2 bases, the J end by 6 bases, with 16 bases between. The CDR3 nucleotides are TGTGCCAGCAGCTTAAGGTCGGGCACTAGGAATGGCTACACCTTC. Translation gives CASSLRSGTRNGYTF.

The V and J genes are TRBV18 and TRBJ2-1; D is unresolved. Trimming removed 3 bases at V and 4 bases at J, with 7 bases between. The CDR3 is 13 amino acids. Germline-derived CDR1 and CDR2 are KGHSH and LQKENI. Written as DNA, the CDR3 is TGTGCCAGCTCACCCACCCAGTACAATGAGCAGTTCTTC. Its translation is CASSPTQYNEQFF.

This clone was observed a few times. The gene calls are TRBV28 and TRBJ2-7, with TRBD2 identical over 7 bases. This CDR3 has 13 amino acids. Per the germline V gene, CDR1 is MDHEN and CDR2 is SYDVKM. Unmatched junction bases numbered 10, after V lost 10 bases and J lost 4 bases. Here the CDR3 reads CATETSTPYEQYF. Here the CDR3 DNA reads TGTGCCACCGAGACTAGCACCCCTTACGAGCAGTACTTC. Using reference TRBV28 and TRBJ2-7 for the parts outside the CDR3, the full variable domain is DVKVTQSSRYLVKRTGEKVFLECVQDMDHENMFWYRQDPGLGLRLIYFSYDVKMKEKGDIPEGYSVSREKKERFSLILESASTNQTSMYLCATETSTPYEQYFGPGTRLTVT.

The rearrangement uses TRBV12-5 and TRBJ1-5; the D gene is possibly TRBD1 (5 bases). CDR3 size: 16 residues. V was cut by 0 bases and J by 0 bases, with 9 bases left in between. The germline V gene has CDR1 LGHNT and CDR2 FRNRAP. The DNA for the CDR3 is TGTGCTAGTGGTTTGGTTTGGGGCGATAGCAATCAGCCCCAGCATTTT. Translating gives CASGLVWGDSNQPQHF.

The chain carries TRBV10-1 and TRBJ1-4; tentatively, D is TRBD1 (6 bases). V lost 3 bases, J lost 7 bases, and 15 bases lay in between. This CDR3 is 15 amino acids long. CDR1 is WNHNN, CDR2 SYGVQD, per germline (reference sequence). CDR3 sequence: CASSEESGVGEKLFF. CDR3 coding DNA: TGCGCCAGCAGTGAAGAGTCAGGGGTTGGTGAAAAACTGTTTTTT.

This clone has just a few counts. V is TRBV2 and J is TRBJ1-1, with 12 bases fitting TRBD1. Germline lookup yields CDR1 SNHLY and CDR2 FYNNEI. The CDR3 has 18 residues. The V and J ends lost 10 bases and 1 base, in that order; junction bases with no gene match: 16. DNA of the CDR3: TGTGCCACCACTCGCACCGGGACAGGGGGCTACGGGAACACTGAAGCTTTCTTT. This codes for CATTRTGTGGYGNTEAFF.

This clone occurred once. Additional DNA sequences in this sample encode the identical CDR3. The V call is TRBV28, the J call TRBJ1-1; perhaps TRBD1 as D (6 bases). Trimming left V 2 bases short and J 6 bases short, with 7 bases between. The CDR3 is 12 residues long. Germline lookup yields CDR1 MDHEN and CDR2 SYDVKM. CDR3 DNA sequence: TGTGCCAGCAGTTTAGGGGGCCCTGAAGCTTTCTTT. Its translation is CASSLGGPEAFF.

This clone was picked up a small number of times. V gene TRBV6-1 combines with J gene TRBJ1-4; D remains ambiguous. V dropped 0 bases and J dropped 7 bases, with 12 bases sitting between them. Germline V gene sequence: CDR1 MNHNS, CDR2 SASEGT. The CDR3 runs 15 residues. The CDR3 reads CASSEAEKGSEKLFF. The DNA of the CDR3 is TGTGCCAGCAGTGAAGCGGAAAAAGGGAGTGAAAAACTGTTTTTT.

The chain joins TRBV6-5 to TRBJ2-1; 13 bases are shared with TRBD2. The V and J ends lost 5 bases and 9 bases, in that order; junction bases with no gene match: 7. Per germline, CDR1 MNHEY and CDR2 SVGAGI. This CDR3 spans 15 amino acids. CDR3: CASSQLAGGRIEQFF. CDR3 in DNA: TGTGCCAGCAGTCAACTAGCGGGGGGGCGAATTGAGCAGTTCTTC.

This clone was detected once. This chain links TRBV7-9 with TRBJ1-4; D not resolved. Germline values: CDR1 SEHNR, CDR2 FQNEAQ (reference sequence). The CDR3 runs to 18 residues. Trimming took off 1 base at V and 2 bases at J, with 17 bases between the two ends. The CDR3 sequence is CASSLGLCERVTNEKLFF. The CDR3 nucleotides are TGTGCCAGCAGCTTAGGACTTTGCGAACGGGTCACTAATGAAAAACTGTTTTTT.

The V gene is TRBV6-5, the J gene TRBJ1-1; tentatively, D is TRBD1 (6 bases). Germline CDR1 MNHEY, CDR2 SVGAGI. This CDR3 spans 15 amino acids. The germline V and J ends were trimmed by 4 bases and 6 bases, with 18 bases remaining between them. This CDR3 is CASSFTRTGHPEAFF. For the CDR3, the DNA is TGTGCCAGCAGTTTCACGAGAACAGGGCACCCTGAAGCTTTCTTT.

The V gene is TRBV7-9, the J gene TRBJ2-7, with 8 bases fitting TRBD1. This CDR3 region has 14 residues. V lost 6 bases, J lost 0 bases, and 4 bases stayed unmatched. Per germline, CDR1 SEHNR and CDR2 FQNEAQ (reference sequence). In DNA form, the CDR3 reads TGTGCCAGCAGGGAGACAGGGGCCTCCTACGAGCAGTACTTC. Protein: CASRETGASYEQYF. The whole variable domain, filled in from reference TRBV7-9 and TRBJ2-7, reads DTGVSQNPRHKITKRGQNVTFRCDPISEHNRLYWYRQTLGQGPEFLTYFQNEAQLEKSRLLSDRFSAERPKGSFSTLEIQRTEQGDSAMYLCASRETGASYEQYFGPGTRLTVT.

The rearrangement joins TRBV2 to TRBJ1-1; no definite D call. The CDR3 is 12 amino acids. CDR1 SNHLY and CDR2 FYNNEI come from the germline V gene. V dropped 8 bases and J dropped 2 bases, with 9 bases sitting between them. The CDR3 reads CASDGENTEAFF. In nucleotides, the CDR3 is TGTGCCAGCGACGGGGAAAACACTGAAGCTTTCTTT.